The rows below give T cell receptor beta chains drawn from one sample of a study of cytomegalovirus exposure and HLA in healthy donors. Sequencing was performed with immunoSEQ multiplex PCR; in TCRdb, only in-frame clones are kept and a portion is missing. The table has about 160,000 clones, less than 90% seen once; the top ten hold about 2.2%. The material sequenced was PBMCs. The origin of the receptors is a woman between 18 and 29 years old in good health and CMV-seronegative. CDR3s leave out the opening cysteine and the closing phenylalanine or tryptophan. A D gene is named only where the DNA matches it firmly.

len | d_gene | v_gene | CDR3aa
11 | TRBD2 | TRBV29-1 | SVPPSGSGTQY
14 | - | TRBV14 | ASSQEGDSGANVLT
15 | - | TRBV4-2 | ASSQDYGAGLYNEQF
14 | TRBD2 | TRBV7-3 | ASSLSASGGAYRQF
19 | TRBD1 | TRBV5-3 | ARSFRDRGLTYSFSNQPQH
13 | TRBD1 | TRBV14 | ASSQTGGVTYGYT
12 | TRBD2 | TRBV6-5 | ASKGGSGGNIQY
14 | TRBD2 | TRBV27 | ASSLRVSGIFDEQY
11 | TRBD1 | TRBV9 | ASSVGTGETQY
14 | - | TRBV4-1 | ASSLLTSSSGNTIY
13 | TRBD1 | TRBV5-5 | ASSLNRGSNSPLH
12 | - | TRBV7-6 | ASSETTFTDTQY
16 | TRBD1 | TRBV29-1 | SVPQWIPTGANNYGYT
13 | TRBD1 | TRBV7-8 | ASSILTGGSDGYT
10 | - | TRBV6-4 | ASRNSNTEAF
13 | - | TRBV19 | ASTRQLISGNTIY